Shown below are 26 T cell receptor beta chains from a single sample sequenced in a study of blood T cell repertoires in COVID-19. Measured with immunoSEQ multiplex PCR; TCRdb has only the in-frame clones, and not every one. Of 160,000 or so clones in the sample, 65% to 85% were seen once. The sample taken for sequencing was peripheral blood. The receptors originated from a woman older than 75 with acute or convalescent COVID-19.

V gene TRBV12-3 or TRBV12-4 combines with J gene TRBJ1-1; the D is unclear. The CDR3 runs 11 residues. The V end lost 6 bases, the J end lost 4 bases, and 6 bases lay between the germline ends. The CDR3 sequence is CASSRGTEAFF. CDR3 DNA: TGTGCCAGCAGCCGAGGCACTGAAGCTTTCTTT.

With respect to this clone: The same CDR3 also results from other DNA sequences found in this sample. The chain carries TRBV12-3 or TRBV12-4 and TRBJ1-5, with TRBD1 as a possible D gene (5 bases). The CDR3 consists of 13 residues. The germline V and J ends were trimmed by 3 bases and 2 bases, with 5 bases remaining between them. CDR3 region: CASSFRGNQPQHF. DNA for the CDR3: TGTGCCAGCAGTTTCAGGGGCAATCAGCCCCAGCATTTT.

The J gene is TRBJ1-2, the V gene TRBV12-3 or TRBV12-4; no clear D. The CDR3 loop spans 11 amino acids. V was trimmed by 8 bases and J by 2 bases, leaving 6 bases between them. CDR3 in DNA: TGTGCCAGCGAAGAGAACTATGGCTACACCTTC. It translates to CASEENYGYTF.

V is TRBV5-1 and J is TRBJ2-1; D possibly corresponds to TRBD2 (7 bases). This CDR3 region has 14 residues. Germline CDR1 and CDR2: SGHRS and YFSETQ. V was clipped by 4 bases and J by 2 bases, with 10 bases between them. The CDR3: CASSLGGAYNEQFF. As DNA, the CDR3 is TGCGCCAGCAGCCTAGGGGGGGCCTACAATGAGCAGTTCTTC.

This chain connects TRBV2 to TRBJ2-7; tentatively, D is TRBD1 (7 bases). Trimming shortened V by 7 bases and J by 12 bases, and 22 bases separated the two germline ends. There are 13 residues in the CDR3. In germline, CDR1 is SNHLY, CDR2 FYNNEI. The CDR3 spells CASNLRGIEGLYF. CDR3 in DNA: TGTGCCAGCAACCTCAGGGGGATTGAGGGACTGTACTTC.

This clone was detected only once. This chain joins TRBV7-8 and TRBJ2-7; D is undetermined. CDR1 and CDR2 from the germline V gene are SGHVS and FQNEAQ. V was clipped by 4 bases and J by 3 bases, with 7 bases between them. The CDR3 is 12 amino acids. CDR3 nucleotides: TGTGCCAGCAGCTCGCTGAGCTACGAGCAGTACTTC. It encodes CASSSLSYEQYF.

The V gene is TRBV5-6, the J gene TRBJ1-6; D remains ambiguous. V was shortened by 0 bases and J by 9 bases, with 13 bases between the two germline ends. The germline V gene has CDR1 SGHDT and CDR2 YYEEEE. CDR3 length equals 15 residues. The CDR3 sequence is CASSLAGPGGSPLHF. The CDR3 coding sequence is TGTGCCAGCAGCTTGGCTGGCCCCGGAGGTTCACCCCTCCACTTT.

This clone was seen only a few times. The chain uses TRBV3-1 (or the pseudogene TRBV3-2) and TRBJ1-3; D unclear. The CDR3 covers 17 residues. V gave up 0 bases and J gave up 1 base, with 13 bases separating them. CDR1 is LGHDT and CDR2 is YNNKEL in the germline V gene (reference sequence). Here the CDR3 DNA reads TGTGCCAGCAGCCAAGATCCGGGAGGACTGTCTGGAAACACCATATATTTT. This translates into CASSQDPGGLSGNTIYF.

CDR3 loop: CASNSLAGGTDTQYF. The CDR3, as DNA: TGTGCCAGTAACAGCCTAGCGGGGGGCACAGATACGCAGTATTTT. This chain joins TRBV19 and TRBJ2-3; 10 bases align to TRBD2. Trimming took 7 bases from V and 1 from J; bases not matched to a gene: 5. The CDR3 spans 15 residues. CDR1 is LNHDA and CDR2 is SQIVND in the germline V gene (reference sequence). Supplemented by reference TRBV19 and TRBJ2-3, the full variable domain reads DGGITQSPKYLFRKEGQNVTLSCEQNLNHDAMYWYRQDPGQGLRLIYYSQIVNDFQKGDIAEGYSVSREKKESFPLTVTSAQKNPTAFYLCASNSLAGGTDTQYFGPGTRLTVL.

This clone was seen once. The rearrangement joins TRBV10-1 to TRBJ1-1, with TRBD1 identical over 11 bases. Germline assignment: CDR1 WNHNN and CDR2 SYGVQD (reference sequence). CDR3 length equals 11 residues. The trim removed 8 bases at V and 9 bases at J, leaving 2 bases unmatched. The CDR3 reads CASGTGGQAFF. DNA of the CDR3: TGCGCCAGCGGGACAGGGGGGCAAGCTTTCTTT.

The chain carries TRBV18 and TRBJ1-5; 9 nucleotides match TRBD1. V lost 6 bases and J lost 5; bases outside the gene matches: 5. The length of the CDR3 is 14 residues. Germline CDR1 is KGHSH and CDR2 is LQKENI. CDR3: CASSLRQGDQPQHF. For the CDR3, the DNA is TGTGCCAGCTCTCTCAGACAGGGGGATCAGCCCCAGCATTTT.

CDR3 protein: CASSFSTATNYGYTF. CDR3 coding DNA: TGCGCCAGCAGCTTTTCGACAGCGACTAACTATGGCTACACCTTC. The rearrangement links TRBV5-1 to TRBJ1-2; maybe TRBD1 (5 bases). Looked up from germline, CDR1 is SGHRS and CDR2 is YFSETQ. The CDR3 consists of 15 residues. Trimming removed 2 bases at V and 0 bases at J, with 11 bases between.

The chain couples TRBV7-9 to TRBJ2-7, with 9 bases lining up with TRBD2. V dropped 7 bases and J dropped 5; count of bases not matched to a gene: 6. This CDR3 comprises 13 residues. Germline V gene data show CDR1 as SEHNR and CDR2 as FQNEAQ (reference sequence). The CDR3 spells CASNSGGSDEQYF. CDR3 bases: TGTGCCAGCAATAGCGGGGGTTCTGACGAGCAGTACTTC.

V usage is TRBV6-5 and J usage is TRBJ2-7; 13 bases fit TRBD2. Per germline, CDR1 MNHEY and CDR2 SVGAGI. The V gene end was trimmed by 2 bases and the J gene end by 6 bases; junction bases not matched to a gene: 4. The CDR3 runs 15 residues. CDR3 bases: TGTGCCAGCAGTTACCCGGGACTAGCGGGACGCGAGCAGTACTTC. This sequence encodes CASSYPGLAGREQYF.

The chain joins TRBV6-5 to TRBJ1-2, with unresolved D. V was clipped by 3 bases and J by 1 base, with 6 bases between them. The CDR3 is 13 amino acids. Germline assignment: CDR1 MNHEY and CDR2 SVGAGI. CDR3 sequence (DNA): TGTGCCAGCAGTTATACCTATAACTATGGCTACACCTTC. This encodes CASSYTYNYGYTF.

The chain is built from TRBV7-9 and TRBJ1-1; D gene uncertain. Germline V gene sequence: CDR1 SEHNR, CDR2 FQNEAQ (reference sequence). The CDR3 length is 15 residues. The V and J ends lost 1 base and 0 bases respectively, with 9 bases between them. CDR3 nucleotide sequence: TGTGCCAGCAGCTTAGGTCATACAGTGAACACTGAAGCTTTCTTT. This encodes CASSLGHTVNTEAFF.

The gene calls are TRBV5-1 and TRBJ1-4; D remains ambiguous. The CDR3 is 14 residues long. The V and J ends lost 4 bases and 8 bases respectively, with 15 bases between them. The germline CDR1 and CDR2 sequences are SGHRS and YFSETQ. Here the CDR3 DNA reads TGCGCCAGCAGCCCCGGACGGGGAGGGGAAAAACTGTTTTTT. It is translated as CASSPGRGGEKLFF.

The J gene is TRBJ2-1, the V gene TRBV4-1; 16 positions agree with TRBD2. Germline CDR1 MGHRA, CDR2 YSYEKL. The J segment lost 0 bases and the V segment lost 1 base, leaving 6 bases of the junction unmatched. This CDR3 region has 20 residues. The CDR3 region has the DNA TGCGCCAGCAGCCAAGCGGGACTAGCGGGGGGGCTCAGCTCCTACAATGAGCAGTTCTTC. Translation gives CASSQAGLAGGLSSYNEQFF.

The rearrangement joins TRBV5-4 to TRBJ2-7, with D possibly TRBD2 on 5 matching bases. Trimming shortened V by 0 bases and J by 0 bases, and 10 bases separated the two germline ends. CDR1 is SGHNT, CDR2 YYREEE, per germline (reference sequence). The CDR3 length is 15 residues. The CDR3 DNA reads TGTGCCAGCAGCTTGGAGGACTCAAGCTCCTACGAGCAGTACTTC. Translation: CASSLEDSSSYEQYF.

The V gene is TRBV3-1 (or the pseudogene TRBV3-2), the J gene TRBJ2-2; 8 nucleotides match TRBD1. This CDR3 is 17 amino acids long. Trimming at V came to 2 bases and at J to 0 bases, leaving 5 bases not matched to a gene. Germline lookup yields CDR1 LGHDT and CDR2 YNNKEL (reference sequence). CDR3 sequence reads: CASSQILTGANTGELFF. CDR3 in DNA: TGTGCCAGCAGCCAAATCCTGACAGGGGCGAACACCGGGGAGCTGTTTTTT.

This clone has only a few counts. J is TRBJ1-1 and V is TRBV19, with D uncertain. Trimming took off 5 bases at V and 3 bases at J, with 16 bases between the two ends. The length of the CDR3 is 15 residues. CDR1 is LNHDA, CDR2 SQIVND, per germline (reference sequence). This CDR3 reads CASSPEAGIDTEAFF. In DNA form, the CDR3 reads TGTGCCAGTAGTCCAGAGGCCGGGATCGACACTGAAGCTTTCTTT.

This chain links TRBV6-5 with TRBJ1-1; unclear D gene. The germline V gene encodes CDR1 MNHEY and CDR2 SVGAGI. V was trimmed by 6 bases and J by 5 bases, leaving 13 bases between them. The CDR3 covers 13 residues. The CDR3: CASRDTAKTEAFF. DNA for the CDR3: TGTGCCAGCAGAGACACCGCTAAGACTGAAGCTTTCTTT.

This CDR3 is CASSLALTNAQETQYF. The DNA of the CDR3 is TGCGCCAGCAGCTTGGCTCTAACTAACGCCCAAGAGACCCAGTACTTC. The chain links TRBV5-1 to TRBJ2-5; D call uncertain. V was shortened by 0 bases and J by 1 base, with 13 bases between the two germline ends. This CDR3 has 16 residues. CDR1 is SGHRS and CDR2 is YFSETQ in the germline V gene.

The chain combines TRBV19 with TRBJ1-3; D perhaps matches TRBD1 (6 bases). From germline, CDR1 is LNHDA and CDR2 SQIVND (reference sequence). This CDR3 spans 16 amino acids. Between the trimmed V and J ends, which lost 6 bases and 4 bases, there was a span of 19 bases. Written as DNA, the CDR3 is TGTGCCAGTAGCCTACAGGGTCCTGGGAAAGGAAACACCATATATTTT. It codes for CASSLQGPGKGNTIYF.

This chain joins TRBV7-9 and TRBJ1-2, with 8 nucleotides matching TRBD1. The V and J ends lost 4 bases and 8 bases, in that order; junction bases with no gene match: 15. The CDR3 is made up of 16 amino acids. Germline lookup yields CDR1 SEHNR and CDR2 FQNEAQ (reference sequence). The CDR3 sequence is CASSSKKTGADLGYTF. DNA of the CDR3: TGTGCCAGCAGCTCAAAAAAGACAGGGGCCGACTTGGGCTACACCTTC.

This clone was recorded a few times. V and J are TRBV19 and TRBJ2-1; 8 bases fit TRBD2. The CDR3 runs 15 residues. Trimming at V came to 6 bases and at J to 11 bases, leaving 15 bases not matched to a gene. The germline gives CDR1 LNHDA, CDR2 SQIVND (reference sequence). CDR3 nucleotides: TGTGCCAGTAGCCAAAGCGGGGGAGTTTCGGTAAAGCAGTTCTTC. It is translated as CASSQSGGVSVKQFF.